This T cell receptor (beta chain) was sequenced during a study of OX40 agonist ivuxolimab in advanced cancers. Study in general: Patients received intravenous ivuxolimab every 2 weeks at 0.01 to 10 mg/kg.

Sampling times: baseline, cycle 4 day 1, cycle 7 day 1. Data came from immunoSEQ multiplex PCR; TCRdb stores just in-frame clones and leaves some out. The profile shows tens of thousands of clones, 88% of them singletons. V was trimmed by 2 bases and J by 10 bases, leaving 13 bases between them. Germline lookup yields CDR1 SGHKS and CDR2 YYEKEE (reference sequence). The CDR3 is 13 residues long. The J gene is TRBJ2-1, the V gene TRBV5-5, with D maybe TRBD2 (5 bases). This TCR came from an adult with an advanced solid tumor such as melanoma, head and neck, liver or kidney cancer. This material consisted of CD4+ or CD8+ T cells sorted from blood, taken in a trial of the OX40 agonist ivuxolimab. The CDR3 reads CASSFPGSGEQFF. In nucleotides, the CDR3 is TGTGCCAGCAGCTTCCCGGGGTCGGGGGAGCAGTTCTTC.